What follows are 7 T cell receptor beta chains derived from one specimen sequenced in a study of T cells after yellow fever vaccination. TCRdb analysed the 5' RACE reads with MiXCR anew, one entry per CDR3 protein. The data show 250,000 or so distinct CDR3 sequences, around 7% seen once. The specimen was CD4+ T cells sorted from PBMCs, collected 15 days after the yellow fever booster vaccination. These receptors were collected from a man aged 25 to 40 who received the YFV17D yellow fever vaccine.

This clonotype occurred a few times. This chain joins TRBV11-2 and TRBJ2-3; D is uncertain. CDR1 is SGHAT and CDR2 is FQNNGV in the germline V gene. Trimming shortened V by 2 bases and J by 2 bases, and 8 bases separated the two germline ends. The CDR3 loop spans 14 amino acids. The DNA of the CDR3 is TGTGCCAGCAGCTTAAGGGTGTTCACAGATACGCAGTATTTT. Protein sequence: CASSLRVFTDTQYF.

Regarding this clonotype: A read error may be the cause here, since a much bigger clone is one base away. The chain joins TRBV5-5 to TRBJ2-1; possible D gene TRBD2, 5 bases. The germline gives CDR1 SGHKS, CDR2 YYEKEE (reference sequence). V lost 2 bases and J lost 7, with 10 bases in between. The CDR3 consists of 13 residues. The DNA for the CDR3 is TGTGCCAGCAGCTTTCGGGGTAGGAATGAGCAGTTCTTC. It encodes CASSFRGRNEQFF.

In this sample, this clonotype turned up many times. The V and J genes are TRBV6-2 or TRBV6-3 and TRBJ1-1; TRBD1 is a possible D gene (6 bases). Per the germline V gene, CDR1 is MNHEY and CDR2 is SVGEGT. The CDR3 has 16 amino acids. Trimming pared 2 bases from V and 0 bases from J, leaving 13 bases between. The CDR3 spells CASSYIRGMMNTEAFF. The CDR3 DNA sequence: TGTGCCAGCAGTTACATAAGGGGGATGATGAACACTGAAGCTTTCTTT.

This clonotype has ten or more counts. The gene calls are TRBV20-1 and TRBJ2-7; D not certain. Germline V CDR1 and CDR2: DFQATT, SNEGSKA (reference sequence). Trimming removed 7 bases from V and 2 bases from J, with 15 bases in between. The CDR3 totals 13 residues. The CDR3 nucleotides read TGCAGTGTATGGACCGACGCCCCCTACGAGCAGTACTTC. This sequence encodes CSVWTDAPYEQYF.

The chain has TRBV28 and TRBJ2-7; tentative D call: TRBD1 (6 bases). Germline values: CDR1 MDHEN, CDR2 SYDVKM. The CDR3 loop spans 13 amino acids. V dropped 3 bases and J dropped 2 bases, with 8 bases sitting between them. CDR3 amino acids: CASSLWTAYEQYF. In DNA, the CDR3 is TGTGCCAGCAGTTTGTGGACAGCCTACGAGCAGTACTTC.

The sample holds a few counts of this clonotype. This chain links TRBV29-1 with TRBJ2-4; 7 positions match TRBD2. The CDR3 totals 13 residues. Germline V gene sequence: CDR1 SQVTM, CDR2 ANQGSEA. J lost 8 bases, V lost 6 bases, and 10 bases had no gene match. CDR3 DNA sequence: TGCAGCGTCGGGGGGATAGGAAGAGACATTCAGTACTTC. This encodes CSVGGIGRDIQYF.

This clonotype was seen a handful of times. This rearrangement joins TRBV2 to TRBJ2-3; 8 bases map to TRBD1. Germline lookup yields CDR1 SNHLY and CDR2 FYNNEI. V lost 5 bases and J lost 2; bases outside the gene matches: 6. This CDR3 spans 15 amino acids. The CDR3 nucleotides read TGTGCCAGCAGTAACCGGGACAGGATCACAGATACGCAGTATTTT. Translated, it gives CASSNRDRITDTQYF.